One sample yielded the 13 T cell receptor beta chains listed below, sequenced in a study of blood T cell repertoires in COVID-19. Assay used: immunoSEQ multiplex PCR; TCRdb lists only in-frame clones, some missing. The sample has around 140,000 clones, over 65% seen once. Sample: PBMCs or T cells enriched from blood (not recorded which). The source is a woman aged 50 to 60 who had recovered from COVID-19.

This clone was observed a handful of times. The chain is built from TRBV28 and TRBJ2-7, with 9 nucleotides matching TRBD2. This CDR3 contains 15 residues. V dropped 1 base and J dropped 3; count of bases not matched to a gene: 4. Germline V CDR1 and CDR2: MDHEN, SYDVKM. The CDR3 loop reads CASSLSASGDYEQYF. The CDR3 DNA reads as TGTGCCAGCAGTTTATCGGCTAGCGGGGACTACGAGCAGTACTTC. The whole variable domain, remainder taken from reference TRBV28 and TRBJ2-7, is DVKVTQSSRYLVKRTGEKVFLECVQDMDHENMFWYRQDPGLGLRLIYFSYDVKMKEKGDIPEGYSVSREKKERFSLILESASTNQTSMYLCASSLSASGDYEQYFGPGTRLTVT.

The chain uses TRBV4-1 and TRBJ1-1, with D perhaps matching TRBD1 (6 bases). Trimming cost V 1 base and J 7 bases, with 16 bases left between them. Germline V lookup: CDR1 MGHRA, CDR2 YSYEKL. The CDR3 totals 15 residues. CDR3 DNA: TGCGCCAGCAGCCAAGCAGACAGGTTCGTAATTGAAGCTTTCTTT. Its protein is CASSQADRFVIEAFF.

This clone has a single count. The chain is built from TRBV5-1 and TRBJ1-4; TRBD1 might be the D (6 bases). Per germline, CDR1 SGHRS and CDR2 YFSETQ. V lost 4 bases and J 4 bases, leaving 11 bases between the germline ends. The length of the CDR3 is 14 residues. CDR3 sequence (DNA): TGCGCCAGCAGCCTCACAGGGTTTAATGAAAAACTGTTTTTT. Residues: CASSLTGFNEKLFF.

V gene TRBV25-1 combines with J gene TRBJ1-2; D call uncertain. CDR3 size: 15 residues. Per germline, CDR1 MGHDK and CDR2 SYGVNS. The V end lost 4 bases, the J end lost 7 bases, and 19 bases lay between the germline ends. The DNA of the CDR3 is TGTGCCAGCAGTGCCCGCCGGGAGGGAGTGGGTGGCTACACCTTC. This translates into CASSARREGVGGYTF.

The chain combines TRBV15 with TRBJ1-1; 7 positions agree with TRBD1. Trimming at V came to 4 bases and at J to 5 bases, leaving 10 bases not matched to a gene. The CDR3 covers 15 residues. The germline V gene encodes CDR1 LNHNV and CDR2 YYDKDF (reference sequence). CDR3 DNA: TGTGCCACCAGCACAAACAGGGGTGGGGAAACTGAAGCTTTCTTT. This codes for CATSTNRGGETEAFF.

The V and J genes are TRBV2 and TRBJ1-5, with D possibly being TRBD1 (6 bases). Germline CDR1 SNHLY, CDR2 FYNNEI. The CDR3 consists of 16 residues. Trimming stripped 6 bases from V and 2 bases from J, with 17 bases between. The CDR3 sequence is CASRHKTGGGNQPQHF. In DNA form, the CDR3 reads TGTGCCAGCAGGCATAAGACAGGCGGTGGCAATCAGCCCCAGCATTTT.

This clone was seen more than once but under ten times. The chain couples TRBV19 to TRBJ1-6; D is unresolved. Germline CDR1 LNHDA, CDR2 SQIVND (reference sequence). V lost 7 bases and J lost 5, with 18 bases in between. This CDR3 region has 16 residues. The CDR3 nucleotides read TGTGCCAGTACCTTCACCGGGTCGCTAAATAATTCACCCCTCCACTTT. Protein product: CASTFTGSLNNSPLHF.

A few counts support this clone. V usage is TRBV28 and J usage is TRBJ1-2, with D perhaps matching TRBD1 (5 bases). Trimming removed 3 bases from V and 5 bases from J, with 16 bases in between. Germline CDR1 MDHEN, CDR2 SYDVKM. The CDR3 totals 15 residues. CDR3 sequence: CASSFNRDSLYGYTF. The CDR3 bases are TGTGCCAGCAGTTTCAACCGGGACTCGCTTTATGGCTACACCTTC.

V and J are TRBV5-6 and TRBJ1-3; D uncertain. The CDR3 consists of 12 residues. The germline V gene encodes CDR1 SGHDT and CDR2 YYEEEE. Deletions cut 1 base from V and 4 bases from J, with 3 bases between. CDR3 sequence: CASSLLGNTIYF. CDR3 bases: TGTGCCAGCAGCTTGTTAGGAAACACCATATATTTT.

The genes are TRBV27 and TRBJ1-5, with 7 bases that match TRBD1. The V gene's germline CDR1 is MNHEY and CDR2 SMNVEV (reference sequence). Germline trimming cut 6 bases from V and 2 bases from J; bases unmatched to any gene: 4. The CDR3 is 14 residues long. This chain's CDR3 is CASRLGGGNQPQHF. The CDR3 coding sequence is TGTGCCAGCAGATTAGGGGGCGGCAATCAGCCCCAGCATTTT.

V and J are TRBV2 and TRBJ1-2; 7 positions agree with TRBD1. Germline V gene sequence: CDR1 SNHLY, CDR2 FYNNEI. The trim removed 5 bases at V and 8 bases at J, leaving 11 bases unmatched. CDR3 size: 14 residues. The CDR3 sequence: CASSPRSGTDGYTF. The CDR3 nucleotides read TGTGCCAGCAGTCCGCGTTCCGGGACAGACGGCTACACCTTC.

The gene calls are TRBV7-3 and TRBJ2-2, with TRBD1 identical over 11 bases. The CDR3 spans 16 residues. The germline V gene encodes CDR1 SGHTA and CDR2 FQGTGA. The J segment lost 5 bases and the V segment lost 5 bases, leaving 7 bases of the junction unmatched. CDR3 coding DNA: TGTGCCAGCAGCGCTAGGACAGGGGGCTGGACCGGGGAGCTGTTTTTT. Translated: CASSARTGGWTGELFF.

This clone came up a few times. The chain joins TRBV6-5 to TRBJ2-7; D unresolved. The CDR3 has 13 residues. V lost 9 bases and J 1 base, leaving 13 bases between the germline ends. CDR1 MNHEY and CDR2 SVGAGI come from the germline V gene. The DNA for the CDR3 is TGTGCCAGTAGGCCCGGCAGGTCCTACGAGCAGTACTTC. It specifies CASRPGRSYEQYF.